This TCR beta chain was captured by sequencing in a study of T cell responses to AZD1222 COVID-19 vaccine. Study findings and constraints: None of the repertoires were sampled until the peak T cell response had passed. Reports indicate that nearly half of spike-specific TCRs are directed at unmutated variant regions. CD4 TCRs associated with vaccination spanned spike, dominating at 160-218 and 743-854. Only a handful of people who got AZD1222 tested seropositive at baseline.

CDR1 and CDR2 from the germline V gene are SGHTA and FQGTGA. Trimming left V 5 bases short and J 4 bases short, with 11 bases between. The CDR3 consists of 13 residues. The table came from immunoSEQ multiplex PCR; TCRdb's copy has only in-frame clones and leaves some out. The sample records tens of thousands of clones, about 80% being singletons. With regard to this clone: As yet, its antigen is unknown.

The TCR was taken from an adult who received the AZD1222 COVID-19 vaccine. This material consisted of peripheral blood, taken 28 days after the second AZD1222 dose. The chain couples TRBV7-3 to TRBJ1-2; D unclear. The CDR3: CASSTTLVYGYTF. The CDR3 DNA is TGTGCCAGCAGCACCACACTGGTCTATGGCTACACCTTC.